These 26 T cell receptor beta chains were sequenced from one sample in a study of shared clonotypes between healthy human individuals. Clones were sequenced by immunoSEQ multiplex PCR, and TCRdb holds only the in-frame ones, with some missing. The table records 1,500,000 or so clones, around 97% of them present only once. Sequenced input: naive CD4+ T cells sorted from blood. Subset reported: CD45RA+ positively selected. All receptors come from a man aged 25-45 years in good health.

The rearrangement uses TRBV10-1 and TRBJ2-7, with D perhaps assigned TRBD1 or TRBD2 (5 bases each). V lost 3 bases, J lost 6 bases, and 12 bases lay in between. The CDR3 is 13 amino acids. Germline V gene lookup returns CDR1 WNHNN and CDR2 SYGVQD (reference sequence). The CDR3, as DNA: TGCGCCAGCAGTGAAGAGCCGGGACGCGAGCAGTACTTC. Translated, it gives CASSEEPGREQYF.

The CDR3 region has the DNA TGTGCCTGGAAGTTCGGCCCGCAGACCTACGAGCAGTACTTC. Translation: CAWKFGPQTYEQYF. V gene TRBV30 combines with J gene TRBJ2-7; no reliable D call. Trimming took 4 bases from V and 2 from J, leaving 15 bases between them. Germline V CDR1 and CDR2: GTSNPN, SVGIG (reference sequence). The CDR3 sequence is 14 residues long.

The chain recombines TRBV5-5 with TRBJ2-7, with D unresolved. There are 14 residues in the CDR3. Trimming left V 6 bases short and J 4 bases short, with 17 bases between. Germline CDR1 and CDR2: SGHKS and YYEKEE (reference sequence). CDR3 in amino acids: CASNAGSPDYEQYF. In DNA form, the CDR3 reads TGTGCCAGCAATGCCGGGTCTCCAGATTACGAGCAGTACTTC.

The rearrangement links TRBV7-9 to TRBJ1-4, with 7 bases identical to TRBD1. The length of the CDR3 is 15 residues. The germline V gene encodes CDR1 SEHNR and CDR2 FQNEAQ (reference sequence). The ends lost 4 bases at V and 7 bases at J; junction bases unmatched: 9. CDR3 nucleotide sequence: TGTGCCAGCAGCTCTGGGGACAGAGACTTTGAAAAACTGTTTTTT. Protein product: CASSSGDRDFEKLFF.

DNA for the CDR3: TGTGCCAGCCAACCACTCCGAGGGGTACCTGGAAACACCATATATTTT. Amino acid sequence: CASQPLRGVPGNTIYF. The chain employs TRBV27 and TRBJ1-3, with a weak D call TRBD1 (5 bases). Germline V gene data show CDR1 as MNHEY and CDR2 as SMNVEV (reference sequence). This CDR3 is 16 amino acids long. V lost 8 bases to trimming and J lost 2 bases, with 19 bases between them.

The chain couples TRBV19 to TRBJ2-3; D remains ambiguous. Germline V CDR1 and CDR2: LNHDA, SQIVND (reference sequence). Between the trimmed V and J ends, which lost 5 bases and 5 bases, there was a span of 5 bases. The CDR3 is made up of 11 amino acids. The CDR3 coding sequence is TGTGCCAGTAGTCCAGGAGATACGCAGTATTTT. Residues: CASSPGDTQYF. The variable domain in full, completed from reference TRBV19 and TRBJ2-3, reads DGGITQSPKYLFRKEGQNVTLSCEQNLNHDAMYWYRQDPGQGLRLIYYSQIVNDFQKGDIAEGYSVSREKKESFPLTVTSAQKNPTAFYLCASSPGDTQYFGPGTRLTVL.

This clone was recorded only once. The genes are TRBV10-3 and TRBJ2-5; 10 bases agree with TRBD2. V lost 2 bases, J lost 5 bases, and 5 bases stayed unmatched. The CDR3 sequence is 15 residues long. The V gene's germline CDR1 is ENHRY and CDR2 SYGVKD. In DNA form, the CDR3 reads TGTGCCATCAGTGAGCCAGCGGGAGGGCGGGAGACCCAGTACTTC. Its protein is CAISEPAGGRETQYF.

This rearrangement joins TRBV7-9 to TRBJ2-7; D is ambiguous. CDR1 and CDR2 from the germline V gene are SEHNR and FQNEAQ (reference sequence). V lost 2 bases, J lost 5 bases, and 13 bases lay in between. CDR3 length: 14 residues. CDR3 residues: CASSLSATKDEQYF. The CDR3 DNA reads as TGTGCCAGCAGCTTAAGCGCCACGAAAGACGAGCAGTACTTC.

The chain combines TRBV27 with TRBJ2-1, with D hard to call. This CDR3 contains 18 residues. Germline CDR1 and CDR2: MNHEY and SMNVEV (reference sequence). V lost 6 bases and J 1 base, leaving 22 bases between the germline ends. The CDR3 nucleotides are TGTGCCAGCAGCGAGATATCCATCTGGACCGGTTCCTACAATGAGCAGTTCTTC. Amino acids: CASSEISIWTGSYNEQFF.

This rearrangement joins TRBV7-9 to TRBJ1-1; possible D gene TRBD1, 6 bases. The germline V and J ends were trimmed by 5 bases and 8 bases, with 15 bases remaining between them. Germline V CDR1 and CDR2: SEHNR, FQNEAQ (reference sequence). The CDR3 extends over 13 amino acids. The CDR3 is CASSPRQEKEAFF. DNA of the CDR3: TGTGCCAGCAGCCCAAGACAGGAGAAGGAAGCTTTCTTT.

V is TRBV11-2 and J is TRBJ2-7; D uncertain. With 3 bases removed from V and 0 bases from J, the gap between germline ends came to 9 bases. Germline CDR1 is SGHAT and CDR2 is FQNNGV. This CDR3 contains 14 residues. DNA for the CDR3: TGTGCCAGCAGCTTGGAAGCCAGCTCCTACGAGCAGTACTTC. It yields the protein CASSLEASSYEQYF.

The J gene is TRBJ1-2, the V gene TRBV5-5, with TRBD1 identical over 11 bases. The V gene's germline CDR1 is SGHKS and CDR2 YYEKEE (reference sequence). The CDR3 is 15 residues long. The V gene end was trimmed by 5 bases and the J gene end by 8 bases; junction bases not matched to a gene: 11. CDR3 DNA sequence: TGTGCCAGCAGTAGGGACAGGGGGTTTGGTAGGGGCTACACCTTC. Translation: CASSRDRGFGRGYTF. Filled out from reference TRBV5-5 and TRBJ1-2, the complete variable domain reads DAGVTQSPTHLIKTRGQQVTLRCSPISGHKSVSWYQQVLGQGPQFIFQYYEKEERGRGNFPDRFSARQFPNYSSELNVNALLLGDSALYLCASSRDRGFGRGYTFGSGTRLTVV.

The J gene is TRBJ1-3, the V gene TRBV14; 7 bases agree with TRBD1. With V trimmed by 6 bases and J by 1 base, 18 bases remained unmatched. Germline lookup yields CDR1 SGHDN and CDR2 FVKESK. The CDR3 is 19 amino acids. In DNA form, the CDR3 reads TGTGCCAGCAGACGTAGGGACAGACGAGGGGTCCCTTCTGGAAACACCATATATTTT. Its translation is CASRRRDRRGVPSGNTIYF.

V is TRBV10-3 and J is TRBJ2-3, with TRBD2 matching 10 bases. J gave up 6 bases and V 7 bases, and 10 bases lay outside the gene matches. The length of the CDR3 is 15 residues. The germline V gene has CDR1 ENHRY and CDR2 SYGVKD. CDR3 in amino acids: CAIMAVSSGSDTQYF. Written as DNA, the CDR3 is TGTGCCATCATGGCAGTTTCTAGCGGGAGCGATACGCAGTATTTT.

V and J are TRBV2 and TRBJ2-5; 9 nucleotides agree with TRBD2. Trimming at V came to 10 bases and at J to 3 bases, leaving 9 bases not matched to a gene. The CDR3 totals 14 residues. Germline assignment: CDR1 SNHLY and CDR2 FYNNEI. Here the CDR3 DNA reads TGTGCCACCGTAGCGGGAGTATACGAAGAGACCCAGTACTTC. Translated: CATVAGVYEETQYF.

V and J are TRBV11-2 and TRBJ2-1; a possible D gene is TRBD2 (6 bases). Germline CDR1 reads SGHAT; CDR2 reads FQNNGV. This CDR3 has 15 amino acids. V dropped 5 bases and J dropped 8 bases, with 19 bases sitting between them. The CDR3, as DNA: TGTGCCAGCAGCCCGAGGGACTCCCAGTCTCATGAGCAGTTCTTC. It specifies CASSPRDSQSHEQFF.

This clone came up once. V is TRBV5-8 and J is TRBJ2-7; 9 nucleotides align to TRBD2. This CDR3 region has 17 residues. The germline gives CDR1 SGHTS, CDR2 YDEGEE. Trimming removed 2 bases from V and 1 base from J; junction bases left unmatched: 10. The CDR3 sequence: CASSFWRREGKSYEQYF. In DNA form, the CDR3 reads TGTGCCAGCAGCTTTTGGAGGCGGGAGGGGAAATCCTACGAGCAGTACTTC.

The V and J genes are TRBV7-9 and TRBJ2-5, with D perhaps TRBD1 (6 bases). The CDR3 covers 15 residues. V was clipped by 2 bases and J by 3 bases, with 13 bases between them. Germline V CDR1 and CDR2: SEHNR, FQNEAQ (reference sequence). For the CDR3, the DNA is TGTGCCAGCAGCTTACCCGCAGGGGTGGAAGAGACCCAGTACTTC. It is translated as CASSLPAGVEETQYF.

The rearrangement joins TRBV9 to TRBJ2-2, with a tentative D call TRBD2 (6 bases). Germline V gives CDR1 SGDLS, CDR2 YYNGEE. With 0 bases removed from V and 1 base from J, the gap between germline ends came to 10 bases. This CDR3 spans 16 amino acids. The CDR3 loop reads CASSVGGRMNTGELFF. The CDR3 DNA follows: TGTGCCAGCAGCGTAGGAGGGAGGATGAACACCGGGGAGCTGTTTTTT.

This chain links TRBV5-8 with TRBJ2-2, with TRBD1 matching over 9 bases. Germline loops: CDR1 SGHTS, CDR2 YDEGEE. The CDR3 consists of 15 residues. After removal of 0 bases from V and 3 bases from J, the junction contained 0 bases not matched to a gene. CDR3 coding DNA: TGTGCCAGCAGCTTGGGGACAGGGGACACCGGGGAGCTGTTTTTT. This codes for CASSLGTGDTGELFF. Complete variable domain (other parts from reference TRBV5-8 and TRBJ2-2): EAGVTQSPTHLIKTRGQQATLRCSPISGHTSVYWYQQALGLGLQFLLWYDEGEERNRGNFPPRFSGRQFPNYSSELNVNALELEDSALYLCASSLGTGDTGELFFGEGSRLTVL.

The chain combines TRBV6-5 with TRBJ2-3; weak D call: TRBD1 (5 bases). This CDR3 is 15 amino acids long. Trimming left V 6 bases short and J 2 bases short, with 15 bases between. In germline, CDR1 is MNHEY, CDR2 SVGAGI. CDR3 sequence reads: CASSAPKGPTDTQYF. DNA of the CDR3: TGTGCCAGCAGCGCCCCCAAGGGGCCCACAGATACGCAGTATTTT.

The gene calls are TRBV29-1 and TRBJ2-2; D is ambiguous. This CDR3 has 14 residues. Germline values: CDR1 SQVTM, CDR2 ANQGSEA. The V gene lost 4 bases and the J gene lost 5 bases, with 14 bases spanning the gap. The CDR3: CSVGTPLQTGELFF. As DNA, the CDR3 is TGCAGCGTTGGTACCCCCCTTCAGACCGGGGAGCTGTTTTTT.

CDR3 nucleotide sequence: TGTGCCAGCAGTTTACCCGACGGCCTATATCAGCCCCAGCATTTT. Protein sequence: CASSLPDGLYQPQHF. The chain is built from TRBV28 and TRBJ1-5; D uncertain. The V gene's germline CDR1 is MDHEN and CDR2 SYDVKM. The CDR3 has 15 residues. Deletions cut 2 bases from V and 5 bases from J, with 13 bases between.

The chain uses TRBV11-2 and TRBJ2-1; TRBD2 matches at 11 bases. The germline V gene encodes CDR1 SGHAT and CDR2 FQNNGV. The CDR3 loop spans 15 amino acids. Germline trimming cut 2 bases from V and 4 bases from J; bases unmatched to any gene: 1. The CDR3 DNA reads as TGTGCCAGCAGCTTAAGACTAGCGGGGTACAATGAGCAGTTCTTC. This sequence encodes CASSLRLAGYNEQFF.

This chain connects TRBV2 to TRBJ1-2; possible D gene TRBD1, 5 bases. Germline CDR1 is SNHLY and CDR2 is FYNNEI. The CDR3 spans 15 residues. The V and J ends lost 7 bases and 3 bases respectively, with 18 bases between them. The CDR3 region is CASKSDLQADYGYTF. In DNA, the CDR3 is TGTGCCAGCAAGTCCGACCTACAGGCAGACTATGGCTACACCTTC.

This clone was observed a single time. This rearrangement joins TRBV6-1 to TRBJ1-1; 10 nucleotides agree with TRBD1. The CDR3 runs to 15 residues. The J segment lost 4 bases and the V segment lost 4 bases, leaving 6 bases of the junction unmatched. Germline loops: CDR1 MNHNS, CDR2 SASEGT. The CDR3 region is CASSGRDRGGTEAFF. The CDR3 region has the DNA TGTGCCAGCAGTGGCCGGGACAGGGGTGGCACTGAAGCTTTCTTT.